The text below deals with one TCR beta chain. Its antigen is not yet known. Base qualities are not provided; no much larger clone lies one nucleotide away. The CDR3 regions of human TCRbeta chains were subjected to immunosequencing. From the authors' description of their analysis: TCRs in the repertoires were matched against a reference library of SARS-CoV-2-specific TCRs that had been generated with the MIRA antigen-specificity platform. Breadth meant the fraction of unique TCRs that were SARS-CoV-2-associated, whereas depth meant the fraction of total T cells that were SARS-CoV-2-associated. Using the MIRA data, each spike-specific TCR was assigned both to the spike region to which the TCR was reactive and to a CD4 or CD8 class. Log10-transformed breadth and depth values were compared by one-way ANOVA with Sidak's multiple comparisons tests. TCRdb provides this immuneACCESS table in a form limited to in-frame rearrangements. Some clones are lacking; in checked studies, under half of them reflect an unresolved V gene, and why the rest are absent is not known. The V and J calls and clone size come from that table; D and trimming were worked out from the DNA. The sample contains over 150,000 clones, 75% to 90% of them found a single time. Around 3% of the sample is held by the ten biggest clonotypes.

This sample stems from a study of T cell responses to AZD1222 COVID-19 vaccine (dated by TCRdb to the early 2020s). Turning to the overall study: AZD1222 recipients given second doses at about 4 weeks or at about 12 weeks were pooled, since spike-specific TCR depth and breadth were not found to differ between the two schedules. TCR sequencing covered 233 trial participants: 200 to 220 given two doses of AZD1222 and 26 given two doses of MenACWY control vaccine. Trial participants were enrolled into age subgroups of 18-55, 56-69 and 70-plus years, which contained about 150, 27 and 61 TCR-sequenced participants, respectively. Study-wide conclusions, independent of this receptor: Most participants were white British and females outnumbered males, and the authors suggested that clonal diversity may have been underestimated. After two AZD1222 doses, both the breadth and the depth of spike-specific TCRs were significantly higher than at day 0 and than in MenACWY recipients. Only a handful of AZD1222 recipients were SARS-CoV-2 seropositive at baseline, limiting conclusions about previously exposed vaccinees. The whole spike protein was spanned by vaccine-associated CD4 TCRs, and dominant responses were seen in regions 160-218 and 743-854. Reportedly, almost half of the unique spike-specific TCRs recognized epitopes lying outside the regions that are mutated in the B.1.351 and B.1.1.7 variants. No day 14 peak-response samples were available, so repertoires were characterized only after the peak T cell response. The 56-69-year group was small, and its depth increase did not reach significance, likely because of low power.

There are 19 amino acids in the CDR3, from cysteine to phenylalanine inclusive. Solely the CDR3 DNA is kept, with 57 bases framed from the first base. Trimming accounts for 2 bases at V and 2 bases at J, while the number of junction bases matched to no gene is 14. From a lookup of the germline V gene, CDR1 and CDR2 are MDHEN and SYDVKM. The time point label corresponds to: baseline before first vaccination. Samples from vaccinated people were obtained from the UK trials COV001 and COV002, which included a single-blind randomized controlled phase 2/3 trial of AZD1222 (ChAdOx1 nCoV-19) in healthy adults. Trial participant PBMC samples were collected at day 0 and day 28 after the second dose for TCRbeta chain sequencing.

Recombination joined TRBV28 with TRBJ2-5, with 10 bases in between that match TRBD2. This TCR was sampled from an adult in good health. The material sequenced was peripheral blood, taken on day 0 of AZD1222 vaccination. The base sequence is TGTGCCAGCAGTTTAGGGTTGGGGCTAGCGGGAGTTGGTCAAGAGACCCAGTACTTC. It translates as CASSLGLGLAGVGQETQYF. Reference TRBV28 and TRBJ2-5 proteins supply the regions before and after the CDR3; the full variable domain is: DVKVTQSSRYLVKRTGEKVFLECVQDMDHENMFWYRQDPGLGLRLIYFSYDVKMKEKGDIPEGYSVSREKKERFSLILESASTNQTSMYLCASSLGLGLAGVGQETQYFGPGTRLLVL.